A selection of T cell receptor beta chains follows, all from one sample in a study of CD8 T cells in ankylosing spondylitis. TCRdb reprocessed the 5' RACE reads with MiXCR, giving one entry per CDR3 protein. Among a few hundred thousand distinct CDR3 sequences listed, around 11% were seen once. The sequencing input was blood, either unsorted or a sorted T cell fraction (not recorded which). Receptor source: a male donor with ankylosing spondylitis or in good health (not recorded which). Each CDR3 is given with its conserved first and last residue. D genes are given only for firm matches. Part of the rows lack a size; the others show once, few, many or a class for expanded clones.

J	D	V	size	CDR3	DNA
TRBJ1-4	-	TRBV6-2/TRBV6-3	-	CASSSSRETNEKLFF	TGTGCCAGCAGTTCCTCTCGGGAAACTAATGAAAAACTGTTTTTT
TRBJ2-1	-	TRBV5-1	many	CASSSSRNEQFF	TGCGCCAGCAGCTCCTCGAGGAATGAGCAGTTCTTC
TRBJ2-6	TRBD2	TRBV6-1	many	CASSPIAGDLSGANVLTF	TGTGCCAGCAGTCCAATAGCGGGGGACCTCTCTGGGGCCAACGTCCTGACTTTC
TRBJ1-2	-	TRBV29-1	many	CSVEGGGYTF	TGCAGCGTTGAAGGCGGGGGCTACACCTTC
TRBJ1-1	TRBD1	TRBV6-5	many	CASSYPSGGAEAFF	TGTGCCAGCAGTTATCCCTCAGGGGGGGCTGAAGCTTTCTTT
TRBJ2-3	TRBD2	TRBV12-3/TRBV12-4	few	CASSSRTSKDTQYF	TGTGCCAGCAGCTCCCGGACTAGCAAGGATACGCAGTATTTT
TRBJ2-1	-	TRBV11-2	many	CASSPIRTGTAYNEQFF	TGTGCCAGCAGCCCTATTCGAACAGGGACCGCCTACAATGAGCAGTTCTTC
TRBJ1-3	TRBD1	TRBV5-1	few	CATSPGQPGNTIYF	TGCGCCACGTCACCGGGACAGCCTGGAAACACCATATATTTT
TRBJ1-2	-	TRBV28	many	CASSLSQTQGYTF	TGTGCCAGCAGTTTATCCCAGACTCAGGGCTACACCTTC
TRBJ2-1	-	TRBV4-2	many	CASSQDRNEQFF	TGTGCCAGCAGCCAAGATCGGAATGAGCAGTTCTTC
TRBJ2-7	-	TRBV5-5	many	CASSLAGSITYEQYF	TGTGCCAGCAGCTTGGCAGGGTCCATTACCTACGAGCAGTACTTC
TRBJ1-5	-	TRBV20-1	few	CSARGFEWNQPQHF	TGCAGTGCTAGAGGGTTTGAGTGGAATCAGCCCCAGCATTTT
TRBJ2-2	-	TRBV5-6	-	CASSPTPSPGGELFF	TGTGCCAGCAGCCCGACACCCTCCCCGGGCGGGGAGCTGTTTTTT
TRBJ1-6	TRBD1	TRBV27	many	CASRQGASLYNSPLHF	TGTGCCAGCAGACAGGGGGCTAGTCTCTATAATTCACCCCTCCACTTT
TRBJ2-1	-	TRBV10-3	many	CAISVGPDNEQFF	TGTGCCATCAGTGTCGGACCGGACAATGAGCAGTTCTTC
TRBJ2-7	-	TRBV5-4	-	CASSSVGPNHEQYF	TGTGCCAGCAGCTCTGTGGGACCAAACCACGAGCAGTACTTC
TRBJ2-2	TRBD2	TRBV10-3	many	CAISDYSGENTGELFF	TGTGCCATCAGTGACTATAGCGGGGAAAACACCGGGGAGCTGTTTTTT
TRBJ2-1	-	TRBV9	few	CASSVPWGEQFF	TGTGCCAGCAGCGTGCCCTGGGGGGAGCAGTTCTTC
TRBJ2-7	TRBD2	TRBV24-1	many	CATSTGGTEYEQYF	TGTGCCACGTCCACCGGGGGGACTGAGTACGAGCAGTACTTC
TRBJ2-1	-	TRBV6-1	many	CASSEVSDSYNEQFF	TGTGCCAGCAGTGAAGTATCAGACTCCTACAATGAGCAGTTCTTC
TRBJ1-1	-	TRBV7-8	many	CASSLVGRGGMNTEAFF	TGTGCCAGCAGCTTAGTGGGGCGGGGGGGCATGAACACTGAAGCTTTCTTT
TRBJ1-5	-	TRBV7-2	-	CASTADGRQPQHF	TGTGCCAGCACCGCGGATGGTCGGCAGCCCCAGCATTTT
TRBJ2-2	TRBD2	TRBV20-1	few	CSARRGLALCTGELFF	TGCAGTGCTAGGCGGGGACTAGCGTTGTGCACCGGGGAGCTGTTTTTT
TRBJ2-2	-	TRBV2	many	CASSVRAAGTGELFF	TGTGCCAGCAGTGTACGGGCGGCGGGCACCGGGGAGCTGTTTTTT
TRBJ2-1	-	TRBV11-2	few	CASSTLKSGATYNEQFF	TGTGCCAGCAGCACCCTAAAGTCGGGGGCGACCTACAATGAGCAGTTCTTC
TRBJ2-1	-	TRBV28	-	CASSFLLASYNEQFF	TGTGCCAGCAGTTTTCTCCTAGCATCCTACAATGAGCAGTTCTTC